Listed here are 13 T cell receptor beta chains from one sample, sequenced in a study of T-cell memory formation after mild COVID-19. Using its own MiXCR run on the 5' RACE reads, TCRdb lists one record per CDR3 protein. The sample has 300,000 or so distinct CDR3 sequences; 15% to 20% are singletons. Material: PBMCs or a T cell subset sorted from them (not recorded which). All receptors derive from a man aged 18-30 years who had mild COVID-19 (a few samples of this study predate the infection). Cell type and time point are not known.

The table lists this clonotype with many counts. The chain uses TRBV5-1 and TRBJ2-5; maybe TRBD2 (6 bases). Germline V lookup: CDR1 SGHRS, CDR2 YFSETQ. This CDR3 is 15 amino acids long. V shed 0 bases and J shed 2 bases, with 11 bases lying between them. This chain's CDR3 is CASSLDPAGQETQYF. The CDR3 region has the DNA TGCGCCAGCAGCTTGGACCCGGCGGGGCAAGAGACCCAGTACTTC.

This clonotype was counted between two and nine times. The chain has TRBV2 and TRBJ2-3; tentatively, D is TRBD1 (5 bases). The ends were cut back, 1 base at V and 0 bases at J, with 5 bases in the middle. Germline V lookup: CDR1 SNHLY, CDR2 FYNNEI. The CDR3 loop spans 14 amino acids. CDR3 protein: CASSEDRSTDTQYF. The CDR3 region has the DNA TGTGCCAGCAGTGAAGACAGGAGCACAGATACGCAGTATTTT.

The V call is TRBV4-1, the J call TRBJ1-4; D unresolved. V lost 1 base, J lost 7 bases, and 7 bases lay in between. Germline V gene lookup returns CDR1 MGHRA and CDR2 YSYEKL. CDR3 length equals 13 residues. CDR3 nucleotide sequence: TGCGCCAGCAGCCAAGTATACGGTGAAAAACTGTTTTTT. This sequence encodes CASSQVYGEKLFF.

Only a few counts were recorded for this clonotype. CDR3: CASRLLAGALQETQYF. CDR3 coding DNA: TGTGCCAGCAGATTACTAGCGGGGGCCCTCCAAGAGACCCAGTACTTC. The gene calls are TRBV5-5 and TRBJ2-5; 11 positions match TRBD2. The CDR3 loop spans 16 amino acids. V lost 5 bases to trimming and J lost 1 base; unmatched junction nucleotides: 7. Germline-derived CDR1 and CDR2 are SGHKS and YYEKEE (reference sequence).

This clonotype was detected many times. This chain connects TRBV6-1 to TRBJ2-3; no reliable D call. V dropped 2 bases and J dropped 5 bases, with 5 bases sitting between them. There are 12 residues in the CDR3. Germline lookup yields CDR1 MNHNS and CDR2 SASEGT. The CDR3 sequence is CASSEWEDTQYF. The CDR3 DNA follows: TGTGCCAGCAGTGAATGGGAAGATACGCAGTATTTT.

This clonotype showed up many times. The rearrangement uses TRBV4-1 and TRBJ2-2; possibly TRBD1 for D (5 bases). The V gene lost 1 base and the J gene lost 0 bases, with 21 bases spanning the gap. The CDR3 consists of 20 residues. The germline V gene has CDR1 MGHRA and CDR2 YSYEKL. The CDR3 sequence: CASSQAKLRGRRPNTGELFF. CDR3 DNA sequence: TGCGCCAGCAGCCAAGCGAAGCTAAGGGGTAGGAGACCGAACACCGGGGAGCTGTTTTTT.

The chain has TRBV18 and TRBJ2-1; weak D call: TRBD2 (6 bases). Looked up from germline, CDR1 is KGHSH and CDR2 is LQKENI. This CDR3 has 17 amino acids. The V end lost 3 bases, the J end lost 2 bases, and 17 bases lay between the germline ends. Here the CDR3 reads CASSPIPGVLTYNEQFF. CDR3 nucleotide sequence: TGTGCCAGCTCACCTATCCCGGGGGTCTTAACCTACAATGAGCAGTTCTTC.

This chain uses TRBV7-9 with TRBJ1-5; tentatively, D is TRBD1 (5 bases). V was shortened by 3 bases and J by 11 bases, with 17 bases between the two germline ends. The germline CDR1 and CDR2 sequences are SEHNR and FQNEAQ (reference sequence). This CDR3 contains 14 residues. CDR3 sequence (DNA): TGTGCCAGCAGCTTGGACTACAAAGGGGCGTCCCAGCATTTT. Residues: CASSLDYKGASQHF.

The CDR3 sequence: CSATLGLAGDTQYF. The CDR3 DNA reads as TGCAGTGCTACCCTGGGACTAGCCGGAGATACGCAGTATTTT. The chain recombines TRBV20-1 with TRBJ2-3; 9 bases align to TRBD2. Germline trimming cut 4 bases from V and 5 bases from J; bases unmatched to any gene: 7. Germline CDR1 and CDR2: DFQATT and SNEGSKA (reference sequence). The CDR3 has 14 residues.

This clonotype was seen at least ten times. The J gene is TRBJ2-1, the V gene TRBV4-1; 8 bases are shared with TRBD1. Germline loops: CDR1 MGHRA, CDR2 YSYEKL. The V and J ends lost 0 bases and 4 bases, in that order; junction bases with no gene match: 5. The CDR3 runs to 16 residues. The chain's CDR3 is CASSQDSGGGYNEQFF. Here the CDR3 DNA reads TGCGCCAGCAGCCAAGATTCAGGGGGCGGTTACAATGAGCAGTTCTTC.

This clonotype was recorded a few times. The V gene is TRBV7-9, the J gene TRBJ1-1; possible D gene TRBD1, 6 bases. The CDR3 extends over 15 amino acids. With 5 bases removed from V and 6 bases from J, the gap between germline ends came to 19 bases. Germline CDR1 reads SEHNR; CDR2 reads FQNEAQ (reference sequence). Here the CDR3 DNA reads TGTGCCAGCAGCCCCGCAGGACAGAGACGCTCTGAAGCTTTCTTT. It yields the protein CASSPAGQRRSEAFF.

The rearrangement links TRBV27 to TRBJ2-3, with D perhaps matching TRBD2 (6 bases). Per the germline V gene, CDR1 is MNHEY and CDR2 is SMNVEV (reference sequence). The CDR3 extends over 11 amino acids. V shed 5 bases and J shed 7 bases, with 7 bases lying between them. CDR3 in amino acids: CASSGGYTQYF. The DNA of the CDR3 is TGTGCCAGCAGTGGAGGGTATACGCAGTATTTT.

The gene calls are TRBV30 and TRBJ1-2; the D gene is possibly TRBD1 (6 bases). From germline, CDR1 is GTSNPN and CDR2 SVGIG (reference sequence). V was cut by 3 bases and J by 9 bases, with 14 bases left in between. The CDR3 is 12 amino acids. The CDR3 sequence is CAWRTGGASYTF. In nucleotides, the CDR3 is TGTGCCTGGAGAACCGGGGGGGCGAGCTACACCTTC.